The rows below give T cell receptor beta chains drawn from one sample of a study of T cells in Graves' hyperthyroidism and ophthalmopathy. TCRdb re-called the multiplex PCR reads with MiXCR, one entry per CDR3 protein. The data hold a few hundred thousand distinct CDR3 sequences, with over 15% observed a single time. Sequenced input: blood. The receptors were gathered from a woman in her thirties or forties with Graves' ophthalmopathy. Both conserved end residues are part of each CDR3. The D gene is left open where the match is weak. The size entry is marked missing in some rows and otherwise reads once, few, many or a size class.

>TRBJ2-2|.|TRBV10-3|.
CAISERGATNTGELYF
TGTGCCATCAGTGAAAGGGGGGCTACGAACACCGGGGAGCTGTATTTT
>TRBJ2-7|.|TRBV9|many
CASSPWDDTYEQYF
TGTGCCAGCAGCCCCTGGGACGATACCTACGAGCAGTACTTC
>TRBJ2-5|.|TRBV19|.
CASSIWGRWETQYF
TGTGCCAGTAGTATCTGGGGTCGTTGGGAGACCCAGTACTTC
>TRBJ1-1|.|TRBV19|many
CASFQTGASNTEAFF
TGTGCCAGTTTCCAGACAGGAGCCTCGAACACTGAAGCTTTCTTT
>TRBJ2-1|TRBD2|TRBV7-8|many
CASSLAGTSGRALEQFF
TGTGCCAGCAGCTTAGCGGGGACTAGCGGGAGGGCCCTTGAGCAGTTCTTC
>TRBJ1-2|.|TRBV20-1|many
CSARNVQPDNYGYTF
TGCAGTGCTAGAAATGTGCAGCCTGATAACTATGGCTACACCTTC
>TRBJ2-7|TRBD2|TRBV20-1|few
CSARETSGSSYEQYF
TGCAGTGCTAGAGAAACTAGCGGGAGCTCCTACGAGCAGTACTTC
>TRBJ2-2|TRBD1|TRBV24-1|.
CATSDLPGTGLDTGELFF
TGTGCCACCAGTGATTTACCCGGGACAGGGCTTGACACCGGGGAGCTGTTTTTT
>TRBJ1-2|.|TRBV29-1|many
CSVVSGSKAGYTF
TGCAGCGTTGTTTCCGGGAGTAAAGCAGGCTACACCTTC
>TRBJ2-2|TRBD2|TRBV7-9|many
CASSSGGSRTGELFF
TGTGCCAGCAGCTCTGGCGGGAGTCGGACCGGGGAGCTGTTTTTT
>TRBJ2-5|.|TRBV28|many
CATTTPIGTQYF
TGTGCCACGACGACTCCCATAGGGACCCAGTACTTC
>TRBJ1-1|.|TRBV24-1|.
CATSPRRGTEAFF
TGTGCCACCAGTCCCCGCAGGGGAACTGAAGCTTTCTTT
>TRBJ2-1|.|TRBV25-1|many
CATSRGGTNEQFF
TGTGCCACTTCCAGGGGGGGGACCAATGAGCAGTTCTTC
>TRBJ2-7|TRBD2|TRBV20-1|.
CSARWTSGSYEQYF
TGCAGTGCTAGGTGGACTAGCGGTTCCTACGAGCAGTACTTC
>TRBJ2-5|TRBD1|TRBV2|few
CASSGNTRGHQETQYF
TGTGCCAGCAGCGGAAATACCAGGGGGCACCAAGAGACCCAGTACTTC
>TRBJ1-1|TRBD1|TRBV9|many
CASNQRGDRVGDTEAFF
TGTGCCAGCAACCAGAGGGGGGACAGGGTAGGAGACACTGAAGCTTTCTTT
>TRBJ2-7|TRBD1|TRBV7-2|.
CASSPDRGPNEQYF
TGTGCCAGCAGCCCGGACAGGGGGCCCAACGAGCAGTACTTC
>TRBJ2-5|.|TRBV27|many
CASSSKGPGTQYF
TGTGCCAGCAGTTCTAAGGGGCCGGGGACCCAGTACTTC
>TRBJ2-7|.|TRBV27|many
CANYYEQYF
TGTGCCAACTACTACGAGCAGTACTTC
>TRBJ2-2|.|TRBV3-1|few
CASSQEAVAGELFF
TGTGCCAGCAGCCAAGAAGCGGTTGCCGGGGAGCTGTTTTTT
>TRBJ1-5|.|TRBV15|.
CATSSSTRGNQPQHF
TGTGCCACCAGCAGTTCTACACGGGGCAATCAGCCCCAGCATTTT
>TRBJ2-7|TRBD1|TRBV5-4|many
CASSFQGAISYEQYF
TGTGCCAGCAGCTTCCAGGGGGCTATTTCCTACGAGCAGTACTTC
>TRBJ1-2|.|TRBV2|many
CASSEGSGGYTF
TGTGCCAGCAGTGAAGGGTCAGGTGGCTACACCTTC
>TRBJ2-7|.|TRBV6-5|.
CASSYNVGAYEQYF
TGTGCCAGCAGTTACAACGTCGGCGCCTACGAGCAGTACTTC
>TRBJ2-5|TRBD2|TRBV20-1|few
CSARGTSGRETQYF
TGCAGTGCTAGAGGGACTAGCGGGAGAGAGACCCAGTACTTC
>TRBJ1-2|.|TRBV24-1|many
CATSDPPGHGYTF
TGTGCCACCAGTGATCCCCCAGGGCATGGCTACACCTTC
>TRBJ1-2|.|TRBV30|.
CAWTKGQNYGYTF
TGTGCCTGGACCAAAGGTCAGAACTATGGCTACACCTTC
>TRBJ1-1|TRBD1|TRBV12-3/TRBV12-4|many
CASSPADRVTEAFF
TGTGCCAGCAGCCCCGCTGACAGGGTGACTGAAGCTTTCTTT
>TRBJ2-7|.|TRBV28|many
CASSFRGTPEQYF
TGTGCCAGCAGTTTCCGGGGAACGCCCGAGCAGTACTTC
>TRBJ1-1|.|TRBV28|many
CASSYPRGDSNTEAFF
TGTGCCAGCAGTTACCCCCGGGGCGATTCGAACACTGAAGCTTTCTTT
>TRBJ2-5|.|TRBV9|many
CASSAEGRKTQYF
TGTGCCAGCAGCGCGGAGGGAAGGAAGACCCAGTACTTC
>TRBJ1-1|TRBD1|TRBV15|many
CATSTRTGVEAFF
TGTGCCACCAGCACCAGGACAGGAGTTGAAGCTTTCTTT
>TRBJ2-1|TRBD2|TRBV2|many
CASGETSGRNEQFF
TGTGCCAGCGGCGAGACTAGCGGGAGAAATGAGCAGTTCTTC
>TRBJ2-7|.|TRBV29-1|.
CSNRGSNEQSF
TGCAGCAACCGGGGGAGTAACGAGCAGTCCTTC
>TRBJ2-7|TRBD1|TRBV9|few
CASSVFGDRAGEQYF
TGTGCCAGCAGCGTATTCGGTGACAGGGCGGGTGAGCAGTACTTC
>TRBJ2-7|.|TRBV28|many
CASSEYIRGEQYF
TGTGCCAGCAGTGAATATATCCGGGGGGAGCAGTACTTC
>TRBJ2-5|.|TRBV12-3/TRBV12-4|many
CASTLGTLLGETQYF
TGTGCCAGCACCTTGGGGACCCTTCTGGGGGAGACCCAGTACTTC
>TRBJ1-2|TRBD1|TRBV18|few
CASSPVGQGSPLNYGYTF
TGTGCCAGCTCACCAGTGGGACAGGGTTCACCTCTCAACTATGGCTACACCTTC
>TRBJ2-5|.|TRBV7-7|many
CASSLDQGGETQYF
TGTGCTAGCAGCTTAGACCAGGGTGGAGAGACCCAGTACTTC
>TRBJ2-7|TRBD1|TRBV18|few
CASSPQGAGEQYF
TGTGCCAGCTCACCTCAGGGGGCTGGCGAGCAGTACTTC
>TRBJ1-5|.|TRBV20-1|many
CSAIWGAGEDQPQHF
TGCAGTGCTATCTGGGGGGCTGGGGAGGACCAGCCCCAGCATTTT
>TRBJ1-3|.|TRBV6-1|many
CASTKTATISGNTIYF
TGTGCCAGCACTAAGACAGCTACCATCTCTGGAAACACCATATATTTT